This TCR beta chain was captured in a study of technical replicates of blood from a few donors. TCRdb keeps only in-frame clones here, not all; method: immunoSEQ multiplex PCR. In the table there are some 73,000 clones, more than 85% of which are singletons. This sequence originates from a human donor in good health. Some clones in this sample may be carry-over from other donors' samples. Sequenced material: PBMCs.

The CDR3 loop is CASSSQGYEQYF. In DNA, the CDR3 is TGTGCCAGCAGCTCCCAGGGCTACGAGCAGTACTTC. The chain recombines TRBV7-2 with TRBJ2-7, with D perhaps TRBD1 (5 bases). There are 12 residues in the CDR3. V lost 4 bases, J lost 3 bases, and 7 bases lay in between. CDR1 and CDR2 from the germline V gene are SGHTA and FQGNSA.